Presented here are 29 T cell receptor beta chains from one specimen sequenced in a study of tumor-infiltrating lymphocytes in primary liver carcinoma. Total RNA (roughly 530 ng) served as template for TCR beta cDNA synthesis primed by a constant-region primer. For TCR beta, libraries were produced by three nested multiplex PCR rounds using slightly modified ARM-PCR. The first two PCR rounds used TRBV1-TRBV30 forward primers with a C-beta reverse primer, roughly 11 cycles each. TCRdb reprocessed the multiplex PCR reads via MiXCR and lists one record per CDR3 protein. The sample records about 92,000 distinct CDR3 sequences, 68% being singletons. Bulk tissue was left unsorted, and RNA and DNA were co-extracted from roughly 20-30 mg of it. The specimen was tumor-adjacent normal liver tissue. These receptors were taken from a middle-aged man with primary liver carcinoma and hepatitis B virus infection.

The CDR3 DNA is TGCGCCAGCAGCTTGAAACTAGCGGGGACCACAGATACGCAGTATTTT. Translating gives CASSLKLAGTTDTQYF. The chain is built from TRBV5-1 and TRBJ2-3; 10 nucleotides line up with TRBD2. This CDR3 spans 16 amino acids. The V gene end was trimmed by 1 base and the J gene end by 2 bases; junction bases not matched to a gene: 4. Germline V CDR1 and CDR2: SGHRS, YFSETQ.

This clonotype was counted ten times or more. The V call is TRBV10-3, the J call TRBJ2-6; perhaps TRBD1 as D (5 bases). Germline CDR1 is ENHRY and CDR2 is SYGVKD. V shed 3 bases and J shed 4 bases, with 13 bases lying between them. The CDR3 is made up of 16 amino acids. In nucleotides, the CDR3 is TGTGCCATCAGTGACAGGGTAGACCTAGGGGCCAACGTCCTGACTTTC. It yields the protein CAISDRVDLGANVLTF.

About this clonotype itself: Just one base apart from a much larger clone, this may be a read error. This chain joins TRBV28 and TRBJ1-2, with 9 positions matching TRBD1. Germline loops: CDR1 MDHEN, CDR2 SYDVKM. The CDR3 spans 14 residues. Here the CDR3 reads CASNTGTGIYVYTF. The CDR3 DNA is TGTGCCAGCAATACCGGGACAGGGATCTATGTCTACACCTTC.

Note on this clonotype: One end of the junction varies from germline; a read error may be responsible. CDR3 region: CASSSHTGNEQFF. The DNA for the CDR3 is TGCGCCAGCAGCTCCCATACGGGGAATGAGCAGTTCTTC. V and J are TRBV12-3 or TRBV12-4 and TRBJ2-1, with D possibly being TRBD2 (5 bases). The CDR3 is made up of 13 amino acids.

The CDR3 region is CASSVVAGSYNEQFF. The CDR3 DNA follows: TGTGCCAGCAGTGTCGTAGCGGGTTCCTACAATGAGCAGTTCTTC. V gene TRBV6-4 combines with J gene TRBJ2-1, with TRBD2 matching over 7 bases. The CDR3 has 15 amino acids. Germline V gene lookup returns CDR1 MRHNA and CDR2 SNTAGT. V dropped 4 bases and J dropped 1; count of bases not matched to a gene: 4.

The chain employs TRBV6-6 and TRBJ1-1; tentative D call: TRBD1 (5 bases). Germline CDR1 reads MNHNY; CDR2 reads SVGAGI (reference sequence). CDR3 length equals 16 residues. Trimming shortened V by 2 bases and J by 6 bases, and 19 bases separated the two germline ends. CDR3 protein: CASSYAGPWDDAEAFF. As DNA, the CDR3 is TGTGCCAGCAGTTACGCGGGACCCTGGGATGACGCTGAAGCTTTCTTT.

Points on this clonotype: A much bigger clone sits one base away, suggesting this may be a read error. The V gene is TRBV5-6, the J gene TRBJ2-1; 13 nucleotides match TRBD2. The trim removed 4 bases at V and 10 bases at J, leaving 5 bases unmatched. Per germline, CDR1 SGHDT and CDR2 YYEEEE. The CDR3 is 14 amino acids. DNA for the CDR3: TGTGCCAGCAGCCTAGGACTAGCGGGAGACGAGCAGTTCTTC. Translation gives CASSLGLAGDEQFF.

For this clonotype: The CDR3 end shows no conserved phenylalanine or tryptophan, and so a read error is likely. The chain joins TRBV4-1 to TRBJ2-7; D may match TRBD1 or TRBD2 (5 bases each). Trimming removed 0 bases from V and 1 base from J, with 16 bases in between. The CDR3 contains 17 residues. Germline CDR1 reads MGHRA; CDR2 reads YSYEKL. As DNA, the CDR3 is TGCGCCAGCAGCCAAGACCTAACTCGGGACGTATCCTACGAGCAGTACTTA. This encodes CASSQDLTRDVSYEQYL.

Details on this clonotype: In this CDR3 the conserved last residue, phenylalanine or tryptophan, is missing, so a read error is likely. The chain is built from TRBV11-2 and TRBJ2-5; D gene uncertain. The CDR3 sequence is 13 residues long. Germline values: CDR1 SGHAT, CDR2 FQNNGV. The CDR3: CTSSSQSMETQYI. The CDR3 bases are TGTACCAGCAGCTCCCAATCGATGGAGACCCAGTACATC.

Comments on this clonotype: A read error is likely, as this CDR3 ends without the conserved phenylalanine or tryptophan. The chain links TRBV5-4 to TRBJ2-3, with no clear D. The V and J ends lost 4 bases and 2 bases respectively, with 17 bases between them. This CDR3 is 16 amino acids long. Germline CDR1 is SGHNT and CDR2 is YYREEE (reference sequence). Here the CDR3 reads CASSPTTPSNTDTQYL. For the CDR3, the DNA is TGTGCCAGCAGCCCCACTACACCATCTAACACAGATACGCAGTATTTG.

About this clonotype itself: A much larger clone sits a single nucleotide away, making a read error possible. This rearrangement joins TRBV13 to TRBJ2-1; no clear D gene. Germline V gives CDR1 PRHDT, CDR2 FYEKMQ (reference sequence). This CDR3 has 14 residues. CDR3: CACSSITYTNEQFF. In nucleotides, the CDR3 is TGTGCCTGCAGCTCCATAACTTACACGAATGAGCAGTTCTTC.

Concerning this clonotype itself: An end of the junction differs from the germline gene, which may be a read error. The genes are TRBV29-1 and TRBJ1-2, with no clear D. The CDR3 covers 12 residues. CDR1 is SQVTM and CDR2 is ANQGSEA in the germline V gene. In DNA, the CDR3 is TGTAGCGTTGGGATAGGCACTTATGGCTACACCTTC. As protein: CSVGIGTYGYTF. The full variable domain, with the rest looked up from reference TRBV29-1 and TRBJ1-2, is SAVISQKPSRDICQRGTSLTIQCQVDSQVTMMFWYRQQPGQSLTLIATANQGSEATYESGFVIDKFPISRPNLTFSTLTVSNMSPEDSSIYLCSVGIGTYGYTFGSGTRLTVV.

This clonotype was seen repeatedly, ten times or more. The genes are TRBV5-1 and TRBJ2-6; D might be TRBD1 or TRBD2, each matching 5 bases. Germline assignment: CDR1 SGHRS and CDR2 YFSETQ. The CDR3 loop spans 15 amino acids. With 0 bases removed from V and 2 bases from J, the gap between germline ends came to 6 bases. In DNA, the CDR3 is TGCGCCAGCAGCTTGGGAGGGGCTGGGGCCAACGTCCTGACTTTC. Translating it yields CASSLGGAGANVLTF.

Remarks on this clonotype: A much bigger clone sits one base away, suggesting this may be a read error. The rearrangement joins TRBV12-3 or TRBV12-4 to TRBJ2-1; D tentatively reads TRBD1 or TRBD2 (5 bases each). This CDR3 is built from 13 residues. The CDR3 reads CASSPGPNNVQFF. In DNA, the CDR3 is TGTGCCAGCAGTCCGGGGCCTAACAATGTGCAGTTCTTC.

This clonotype was observed many times. The chain carries TRBV6-1 and TRBJ2-3; 10 bases fit TRBD2. The CDR3 is 18 residues long. Per germline, CDR1 MNHNS and CDR2 SASEGT. Trimming at V came to 5 bases and at J to 7 bases, leaving 18 bases not matched to a gene. The CDR3 reads CASSPYETRLAGANTQYF. In nucleotides, the CDR3 is TGTGCCAGCAGTCCATATGAAACGAGGCTAGCGGGAGCGAATACGCAGTATTTT.

This clonotype came up a few times. The rearrangement links TRBV7-8 to TRBJ2-2, with D possibly being TRBD2 (7 bases). Per germline, CDR1 SGHVS and CDR2 FQNEAQ. The length of the CDR3 is 17 residues. The ends were cut back, 0 bases at V and 2 bases at J, with 13 bases in the middle. DNA for the CDR3: TGTGCCAGCAGCTTAGCTGTGGGGGGGCCCAACACCGGGGAGCTGTTTTTT. Translation: CASSLAVGGPNTGELFF.

This clonotype was counted at least ten times. J is TRBJ2-1 and V is TRBV28, with D possibly matching TRBD2 (6 bases). The germline V gene has CDR1 MDHEN and CDR2 SYDVKM. Trimming took 4 bases from V and 6 from J, leaving 19 bases between them. CDR3 length: 16 residues. The DNA of the CDR3 is TGTGCCAGCAGTTCCCATCGGGGGACGCTCGTCAATGAGCAGTTCTTC. Its protein is CASSSHRGTLVNEQFF.

Many counts were recorded for this clonotype. CDR3 protein: CASSYASLFYF. Written as DNA, the CDR3 is TGTGCCAGCAGTTACGCTTCCCTGTTTTACTTC. This chain connects TRBV6-5 to TRBJ2-7; no firm D call. V was cut by 2 bases and J by 13 bases, with 12 bases left in between. Germline assignment: CDR1 MNHEY and CDR2 SVGAGI. This CDR3 contains 11 residues.

Notes on this clonotype: At one of its ends the junction is not consistent with the germline gene, which may arise from a read error. The rearrangement joins TRBV11-2 to TRBJ1-2; maybe TRBD1 (5 bases). CDR3 length: 16 residues. Germline lookup yields CDR1 SGHAT and CDR2 FQNNGV. CDR3 sequence: CTSSRTYSDGGLGYIF. CDR3 DNA sequence: TGTACCAGCAGCAGAACCTACAGCGACGGGGGACTAGGTTACATCTTC.

As regards this clonotype: At one boundary the junction diverges from the germline segment, which might be a read error. The gene calls are TRBV11-2 and TRBJ1-1; D remains unclear. Per the germline V gene, CDR1 is SGHAT and CDR2 is FQNNGV. The CDR3 contains 15 residues. In DNA form, the CDR3 reads TGTTCCAGCAGTTTAGATCGCACTCTGAGCACTGAAGCTTTCTTT. This codes for CSSSLDRTLSTEAFF.

This clonotype turned up a few times. Germline and junction disagree at one end, which may indicate a read error. The gene calls are TRBV11-1 and TRBJ2-7; possibly TRBD1 for D (5 bases). CDR1 is SGHAT, CDR2 FQDESV, per germline (reference sequence). CDR3 length equals 16 residues. CDR3 sequence: CTRSLRVRASLGEQYF. In DNA form, the CDR3 reads TGTACCAGGAGCCTGCGCGTCAGGGCGTCCCTGGGGGAGCAGTACTTC.

The chain carries TRBV11-3 and TRBJ2-1; 8 bases line up with TRBD2. With V trimmed by 4 bases and J by 9 bases, 11 bases remained unmatched. The CDR3 contains 15 residues. Germline V gene lookup returns CDR1 SGHNT and CDR2 YENEEA. The DNA of the CDR3 is TGTGCCAGCAGCTCGACAGGACTAGCCTCGAGTGAGCAGTTCTTC. This encodes CASSSTGLASSEQFF.

In regard to this clonotype: Germline and junction disagree at one end, which may indicate a read error. V is TRBV28 and J is TRBJ2-6; D call uncertain. CDR1 and CDR2 from the germline V gene are MDHEN and SYDVKM. The CDR3 is 14 amino acids. DNA of the CDR3: TGTGTCAGCAGTTTAGGGTATGGGGCCAACGTCCTGACTTTC. Translating gives CVSSLGYGANVLTF.

This clonotype was counted many times. The rearrangement links TRBV6-1 to TRBJ2-1; tentatively, D is TRBD2 (6 bases). CDR1 and CDR2 from the germline V gene are MNHNS and SASEGT. V was trimmed by 7 bases and J by 7 bases, leaving 17 bases between them. The CDR3 has 14 amino acids. The CDR3 region has the DNA TGTGCCAGCACTAAGCCTAGCGACAAGAATGAGCAGTTCTTC. This sequence encodes CASTKPSDKNEQFF.

Concerning this clonotype itself: A read error is likely, as this CDR3 ends without the conserved phenylalanine or tryptophan. This sequence joins TRBV4-2 and TRBJ2-3; 9 positions match TRBD2. This CDR3 is 15 amino acids long. Germline V gene lookup returns CDR1 LGHNA and CDR2 YNFKEQ. The CDR3 loop is CANSEASGAGDTQYL. CDR3 nucleotide sequence: TGTGCCAACAGCGAGGCTAGCGGGGCCGGAGATACGCAGTATTTA.

By share, this clonotype counts as medium-sized. The V call is TRBV12-5, the J call TRBJ1-1; a possible D gene is TRBD1 (5 bases). Trimming took off 5 bases at V and 8 bases at J, with 12 bases between the two ends. The CDR3 contains 12 residues. In germline, CDR1 is LGHNT, CDR2 FRNRAP. The CDR3 DNA follows: TGTGCTAGTGGTCCTGGTGGACACGAAGCTTTCTTT. It specifies CASGPGGHEAFF.

This clonotype appeared many times. This chain uses TRBV6-5 with TRBJ2-3; tentatively, D is TRBD2 (5 bases). The ends were cut back, 6 bases at V and 1 base at J, with 8 bases in the middle. Germline values: CDR1 MNHEY, CDR2 SVGAGI. CDR3 length: 13 residues. For the CDR3, the DNA is TGTGCCAGCAGATTTAGCGGCACAGATACGCAGTATTTT. It yields the protein CASRFSGTDTQYF.

Remarks on this clonotype: With a much larger clone just one base away, this may be a read error. The genes are TRBV6-1 and TRBJ1-5, with no clear D. The CDR3 is made up of 15 amino acids. V lost 1 base to trimming and J lost 2 bases, with 9 bases between them. From germline, CDR1 is MNHNS and CDR2 SASEGT. The CDR3 spells CASSEVLWRNQPQHF. For the CDR3, the DNA is TGTGCCAGCAGTGAAGTGTTGTGGCGCAATCAGCCCCAGCATTTT.

For this clonotype: A junction end diverges from the germline sequence, so it may reflect a read error. The gene calls are TRBV11-2 and TRBJ2-2, with a possible D match to TRBD2 (5 bases). Germline V gene data show CDR1 as SGHAT and CDR2 as FQNNGV. This CDR3 spans 12 amino acids. CDR3 nucleotides: TGTGCCAGCAACCTTTACACCTGGGAGCAGTTTTTT. This sequence encodes CASNLYTWEQFF. The variable domain in full, completed from reference TRBV11-2 and TRBJ2-2, reads EAGVAQSPRYKIIEKRQSVAFWCNPISGHATLYWYQQILGQGPKLLIQFQNNGVVDDSQLPKDRFSAERLKGVDSTLKIQPAKLEDSAVYLCASNLYTWEQFFGEGSRLTVL.